The clone carrying this TCR beta chain was observed a few times. Antigen specificity is unknown. Germline CDR1 reads DFQATT; CDR2 reads SNEGSKA (reference sequence). The CDR3 covers 15 residues. V gave up 6 bases and J gave up 2 bases, with 18 bases separating them. What was amplified from RNA transcripts were TCR beta CDR3 regions. The HTBI set primed first-round TCR CDR3 RT-PCR. Each CDR3 protein gets one entry after TCRdb re-called the multiplex PCR reads with MiXCR. Altogether 600,000 to 850,000 distinct CDR3 sequences are present, about 17% being singletons, with the ten largest covering around 17%. The data derive from a study of T cells in Graves' hyperthyroidism and ophthalmopathy. General study points: Blood samples included most of the expanded thyroid clonotypes exceeding 0.001.

The origin of this receptor is a woman aged 45-65 years with Graves' hyperthyroidism that later progressed to Graves' ophthalmopathy. The chain combines TRBV20-1 with TRBJ2-3, with a tentative D call TRBD2 (6 bases). Material: blood. CDR3 in amino acids: CSAQTGGEITDTQYF. The DNA of the CDR3 is TGCAGTGCCCAGACTGGCGGGGAGATCACAGATACGCAGTATTTT.